Listed below are T cell receptor beta chains from one sample, sequenced in a study of blood T cell repertoires in COVID-19. Method: immunoSEQ multiplex PCR; TCRdb's copy keeps in-frame clones and lacks some. Among 200,000 to 250,000 clones listed, roughly 87% were seen once. What was sequenced was PBMCs or T cells enriched from blood (not recorded which). Receptors originate from a woman in her twenties or thirties with acute COVID-19. CDR3s include the opening cysteine and the closing phenylalanine or tryptophan. Each record gives: V gene, clone size, D gene, CDR3 protein. D genes are given only for firm matches. A clone size is listed for some rows: how often the clone was seen (once, few, many), or a class if it is expanded.

>TRBV4-1|-|-
CASSQGGGVLFTDTQYF
>TRBV7-9|-|TRBD1
CASSFPRATGDESYTF
>TRBV28|-|-
CASSLRSHEQYF
>TRBV19|-|TRBD1
CASSRDRTIQTQYF
>TRBV2|-|-
CASSEFPFNEKLFF
>TRBV6-5|-|TRBD1
CASQTGTGGTGELFF
>TRBV30|-|TRBD1
CAWSGGQNYGYTF
>TRBV24-1|-|TRBD2
CATSDWGGAASGSTNEQFF
>TRBV27|-|-
CASKRAGSSYNEQFF
>TRBV6-2/TRBV6-3|once|TRBD2
CASSISGMGTGELFF
>TRBV11-2|once|-
CASSRQTGEKLFF
>TRBV6-5|medium-sized|TRBD1
CASSRQGGSYEQYF
>TRBV7-3|-|-
CASSLFEPGTYNEQFF
>TRBV2|-|TRBD1
CASSELGTATYGYTF
>TRBV4-1|-|-
CASSQTNTEAFF
>TRBV18|-|TRBD1
CASSPTGSPNEKLFF
>TRBV7-9|-|TRBD1
CASSINLQGEGNQPQHF
>TRBV2|-|-
CASSERAREHQPQHF
>TRBV5-1|-|-
CASSLANSNTGELFF
>TRBV19|-|TRBD2
CASSSTSGGLQYF
>TRBV6-1|-|-
CASSEETFSEQYF
>TRBV5-5|once|-
CASSRTGISSGNTIYF
>TRBV5-4|-|TRBD2
CASSPRLAGTDTQYF
>TRBV5-1|-|-
CASSLGQSPSGYTF